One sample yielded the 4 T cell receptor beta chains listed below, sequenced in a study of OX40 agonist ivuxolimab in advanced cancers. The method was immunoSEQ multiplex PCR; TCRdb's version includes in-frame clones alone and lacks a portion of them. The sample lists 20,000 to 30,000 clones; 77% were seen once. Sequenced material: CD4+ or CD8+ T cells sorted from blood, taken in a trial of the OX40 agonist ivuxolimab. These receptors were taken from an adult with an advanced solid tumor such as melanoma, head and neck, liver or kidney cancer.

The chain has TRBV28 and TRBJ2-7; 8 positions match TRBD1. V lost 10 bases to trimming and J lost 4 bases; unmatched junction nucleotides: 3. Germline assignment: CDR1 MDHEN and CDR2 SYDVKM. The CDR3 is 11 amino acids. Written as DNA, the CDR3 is TGTGCCACCACAGGGGGGTACGAGCAGTACTTC. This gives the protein CATTGGYEQYF.

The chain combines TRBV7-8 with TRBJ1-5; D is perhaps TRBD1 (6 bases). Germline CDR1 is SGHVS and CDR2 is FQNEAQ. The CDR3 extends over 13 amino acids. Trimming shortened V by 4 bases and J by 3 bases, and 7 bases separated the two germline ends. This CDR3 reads CASSWTDNQPQHF. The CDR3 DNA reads TGTGCCAGCAGCTGGACAGACAATCAGCCCCAGCATTTT. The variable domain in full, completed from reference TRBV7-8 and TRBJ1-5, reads GAGVSQSPRYKVAKRGQDVALRCDPISGHVSLFWYQQALGQGPEFLTYFQNEAQLDKSGLPSDRFFAERPEGSVSTLKIQRTQQEDSAVYLCASSWTDNQPQHFGDGTRLSIL.

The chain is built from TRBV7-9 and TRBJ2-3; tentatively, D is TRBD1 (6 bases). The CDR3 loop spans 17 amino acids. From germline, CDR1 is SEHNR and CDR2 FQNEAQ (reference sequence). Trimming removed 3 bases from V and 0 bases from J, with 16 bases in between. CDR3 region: CASSFLPTGTSTDTQYF. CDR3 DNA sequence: TGTGCCAGCAGCTTCCTACCGACAGGTACTAGCACAGATACGCAGTATTTT.

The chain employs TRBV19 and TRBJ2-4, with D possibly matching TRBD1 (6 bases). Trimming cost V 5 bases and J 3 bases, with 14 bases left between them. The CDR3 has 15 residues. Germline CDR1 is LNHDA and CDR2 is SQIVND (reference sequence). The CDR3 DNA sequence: TGTGCCAGTAGTGGGGCCGGGACACACAAAAACATTCAGTACTTC. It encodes CASSGAGTHKNIQYF.